Following are 20 T cell receptor beta chains from one sample sequenced in a study of T cells in localized non-small cell lung cancer. The data were produced by immunoSEQ multiplex PCR, yet TCRdb's version contains in-frame clones alone and is incomplete. The sample lists about 20,000 clones, about 89% seen once, with roughly 9% in the top ten. Specimen: peripheral blood, collected before any cancer treatment. The receptors were sampled from a man aged 40-75 years with stage I lung adenocarcinoma.

The chain joins TRBV27 to TRBJ1-5; D is undetermined. CDR3 length: 13 amino acids. Trimming stripped 6 bases from V and 4 bases from J, with 10 bases between. Germline V gene sequence: CDR1 MNHEY, CDR2 SMNVEV (reference sequence). The CDR3 sequence: CASRPAQNQPQHF. The CDR3, as DNA: TGTGCCAGCAGGCCGGCCCAAAATCAGCCCCAGCATTTT.

V usage is TRBV6-4 and J usage is TRBJ1-1, with D possibly TRBD1 on 5 matching bases. Germline CDR1 MRHNA, CDR2 SNTAGT. CDR3 length equals 13 residues. Trimming cost V 6 bases and J 1 base, with 9 bases left between them. CDR3 residues: CASRVTANTEAFF. CDR3 in DNA: TGTGCCAGCAGGGTGACAGCGAACACTGAAGCTTTCTTT.

This rearrangement joins TRBV18 to TRBJ2-7, with a weak D call TRBD2 (5 bases). The CDR3 has 13 amino acids. Between the trimmed V and J ends, which lost 2 bases and 4 bases, there was a span of 9 bases. The germline V gene has CDR1 KGHSH and CDR2 LQKENI. CDR3 nucleotide sequence: TGTGCCAGCTCACCAGGTCCGGGGTACGAGCAGTACTTC. Protein sequence: CASSPGPGYEQYF.

This clone came up once. This chain links TRBV14 with TRBJ1-4, with D possibly matching TRBD1 (6 bases). V was cut by 8 bases and J by 7 bases, with 14 bases left in between. CDR3 length: 13 residues. The germline CDR1 and CDR2 sequences are SGHDN and FVKESK. The CDR3 nucleotides read TGTGCCAGCGGTTTACAGGGTGGTGAAAAACTGTTTTTT. Protein: CASGLQGGEKLFF. Full variable domain (remainder filled in from reference TRBV14 and TRBJ1-4): EAGVTQFPSHSVIEKGQTVTLRCDPISGHDNLYWYRRVMGKEIKFLLHFVKESKQDESGMPNNRFLAERTGGTYSTLKVQPAELEDSGVYFCASGLQGGEKLFFGSGTQLSVL.

This CDR3 reads CASSYGRIAGNTGELFF. DNA of the CDR3: TGCGCCAGCAGTTACGGTCGAATAGCGGGGAACACCGGGGAGCTGTTTTTT. The rearrangement joins TRBV10-2 to TRBJ2-2; 7 bases are shared with TRBD2. CDR3 length: 17 amino acids. V dropped 5 bases and J dropped 1; count of bases not matched to a gene: 10. CDR1 is WSHSY and CDR2 is SAAADI in the germline V gene.

This sequence joins TRBV5-6 and TRBJ1-1; weak D call: TRBD1 (5 bases). From germline, CDR1 is SGHDT and CDR2 YYEEEE. This CDR3 contains 15 residues. Trimming took 2 bases from V and 3 from J, leaving 14 bases between them. The CDR3: CASSFWARGYTEAFF. CDR3 nucleotide sequence: TGTGCCAGCAGCTTTTGGGCCCGGGGGTACACTGAAGCTTTCTTT. The full variable domain, its missing parts supplied by reference TRBV5-6 and TRBJ1-1, is DAGVTQSPTHLIKTRGQQVTLRCSPKSGHDTVSWYQQALGQGPQFIFQYYEEEERQRGNFPDRFSGHQFPNYSSELNVNALLLGDSALYLCASSFWARGYTEAFFGQGTRLTVV.

This chain connects TRBV5-6 to TRBJ2-5, with 8 positions matching TRBD2. The CDR3 spans 14 residues. The J segment lost 4 bases and the V segment lost 0 bases, leaving 2 bases of the junction unmatched. Germline V gene lookup returns CDR1 SGHDT and CDR2 YYEEEE. The CDR3 is CASSLGLALETQYF. CDR3 sequence (DNA): TGTGCCAGCAGCTTGGGACTAGCGCTAGAGACCCAGTACTTC.

J is TRBJ2-4 and V is TRBV7-9, with D tentatively TRBD2 (5 bases). CDR1 and CDR2 from the germline V gene are SEHNR and FQNEAQ (reference sequence). There are 11 residues in the CDR3. V gave up 5 bases and J gave up 8 bases, with 7 bases separating them. CDR3 sequence reads: CASSQLDIQYF. CDR3 in DNA: TGTGCCAGCAGCCAACTAGACATTCAGTACTTC.

This clone was recorded only once. The genes are TRBV5-1 and TRBJ2-5; TRBD2 might be the D (6 bases). V gave up 1 base and J gave up 5 bases, with 12 bases separating them. This CDR3 is 14 amino acids long. Germline CDR1 and CDR2: SGHRS and YFSETQ. The CDR3 nucleotides read TGCGCCAGCAGCTTGTCGCGGGGCCGGGAGACCCAGTACTTC. Its translation: CASSLSRGRETQYF.

This clone appeared a few times. V is TRBV7-2 and J is TRBJ1-3, with 9 bases matching TRBD1. The junction had 1 base not matched to a gene; V was cut back by 1 base and J by 0 bases. CDR1 and CDR2 from the germline V gene are SGHTA and FQGNSA. CDR3 length: 16 amino acids. CDR3 in amino acids: CASSLVTGGSGNTIYF. CDR3 DNA: TGTGCCAGCAGCTTAGTGACAGGGGGCTCTGGAAACACCATATATTTT. Based on the CDR3 plus reference TRBV7-2 and TRBJ1-3, the full variable domain is GAGVSQSPSNKVTEKGKDVELRCDPISGHTALYWYRQSLGQGLEFLIYFQGNSAPDKSGLPSDRFSAERTGGSVSTLTIQRTQQEDSAVYLCASSLVTGGSGNTIYFGEGSWLTVV.

CDR3 bases: TGTGCCAGCAGCCAGGGGGCCACTGGAAACACCATATATTTT. Its protein product is CASSQGATGNTIYF. V gene TRBV19 combines with J gene TRBJ1-3; 8 bases are shared with TRBD1. Trimming cost V 9 bases and J 2 bases; bases outside gene matches: 6. The CDR3 contains 14 residues. Germline assignment: CDR1 LNHDA and CDR2 SQIVND (reference sequence).

The gene calls are TRBV5-8 and TRBJ2-7; no firm D call. The CDR3 totals 10 residues. Germline CDR1 SGHTS, CDR2 YDEGEE. The V end was cut by 4 bases, the J end by 7 bases, with 6 bases between. CDR3 sequence (DNA): TGTGCCAGCAGCCTCCGGGAGCAGTACTTC. As protein: CASSLREQYF.

J is TRBJ1-4 and V is TRBV7-9; D gene ambiguous. V was cut by 5 bases and J by 4 bases, with 11 bases left in between. The CDR3 loop spans 14 amino acids. Germline V lookup: CDR1 SEHNR, CDR2 FQNEAQ (reference sequence). The CDR3 sequence: CASSPQSLNEKLFF. The CDR3 bases are TGTGCCAGCAGCCCACAGAGCCTTAATGAAAAACTGTTTTTT.

The rearrangement links TRBV10-2 to TRBJ1-5; weak D call: TRBD1 (6 bases). Germline assignment: CDR1 WSHSY and CDR2 SAAADI. Trimming left V 10 bases short and J 6 bases short, with 19 bases between. The CDR3 consists of 14 residues. The CDR3 sequence is CATSPGAQGQPQHF. In DNA form, the CDR3 reads TGCGCCACGAGCCCGGGGGCGCAGGGTCAGCCCCAGCATTTT.

The rearrangement links TRBV11-2 to TRBJ2-7; TRBD1 matches at 8 bases. V was pared by 6 bases and J by 2 bases, with 9 bases of the junction left unmatched. The CDR3 covers 15 residues. In germline, CDR1 is SGHAT, CDR2 FQNNGV. The CDR3 here is CASSLGTGQAYEQYF. In DNA, the CDR3 is TGTGCCAGCAGTCTCGGGACAGGTCAAGCCTACGAGCAGTACTTC.

The rearrangement joins TRBV28 to TRBJ1-4; D is unresolved. The CDR3 runs to 14 residues. Germline V CDR1 and CDR2: MDHEN, SYDVKM. V gave up 6 bases and J gave up 7 bases, with 15 bases separating them. CDR3 loop: CASRFAKAVEKLFF. The CDR3 region has the DNA TGTGCCAGCAGGTTCGCAAAGGCGGTTGAAAAACTGTTTTTT.

The V and J genes are TRBV5-6 and TRBJ1-4; D ambiguous. The CDR3 is 14 amino acids. Per germline, CDR1 SGHDT and CDR2 YYEEEE. Trimming cost V 0 bases and J 8 bases, with 11 bases left between them. The CDR3 protein is CASSLVDDGEKLFF. CDR3 sequence (DNA): TGTGCCAGCAGCTTGGTGGACGACGGGGAAAAACTGTTTTTT.

The chain is built from TRBV2 and TRBJ1-5; 7 nucleotides match TRBD1. Germline V gene sequence: CDR1 SNHLY, CDR2 FYNNEI. This CDR3 has 12 residues. V shed 5 bases, J shed 7 bases, and the junction held 2 bases outside the gene matches. The CDR3 protein is CASSRQGQPQHF. The CDR3 coding sequence is TGTGCCAGCAGTCGACAGGGACAGCCCCAGCATTTT.

This chain uses TRBV18 with TRBJ2-3; D gene uncertain. Trimming took 0 bases from V and 6 from J, leaving 16 bases between them. Germline lookup yields CDR1 KGHSH and CDR2 LQKENI. This CDR3 has 16 amino acids. The CDR3: CASSPPGSVKTDTQYF. CDR3 DNA: TGTGCCAGCTCACCACCGGGGTCGGTTAAGACGGATACGCAGTATTTT.

This chain uses TRBV7-9 with TRBJ1-2, with D maybe TRBD1 (6 bases). Trimming removed 6 bases from V and 4 bases from J, with 15 bases in between. This CDR3 is 14 amino acids long. CDR1 SEHNR and CDR2 FQNEAQ come from the germline V gene (reference sequence). CDR3 sequence reads: CASSSNTGIYGYTF. The CDR3 DNA reads as TGTGCCAGCAGTTCTAATACAGGGATCTATGGCTACACCTTC.